Sequencing of this T cell receptor beta chain was carried out in a study of blood T cell repertoires in COVID-19. Authors' methods: Reference gene primer amplification gave estimated nucleated cell counts. Repertoires were generated with immunoSEQ multiplex PCR, while TCRdb's copy carries only in-frame clones and drops some. The V and J calls and clone size are taken from that table; D and trimming were inferred from the DNA. This sample carries some 270,000 clones, over 75% of them seen once, and the ten largest clones take 2.5% to 3.5%. Those who participated ranged in age from roughly 18 to 89 years and resided in under 25 US areas. Participant-reported clinical history was the basis for cohort assignment. The CDR3 is 13 residues long. Germline V CDR1 and CDR2: KGHSH, LQKENI. V lost 8 bases, J lost 8 bases, and 18 bases lay in between.

Sequencing was performed on PBMCs or T cells enriched from blood (not recorded which). The TCR comes from a woman between 35 and 50 years old who had been exposed to COVID-19. J is TRBJ1-2 and V is TRBV18; no definite D call. The DNA of the CDR3 is TGTGCCAGCGCGACGGGCGTACGGGGAGGCTACACCTTC. Protein product: CASATGVRGGYTF.